Each of the 32 T cell receptor beta chains below was sequenced from the same sample in a study of tumor-infiltrating lymphocytes in primary liver carcinoma. The study extracted blood RNA from unsorted whole blood and also extracted germline DNA. From 500 ng total RNA, TCR beta cDNA was generated with a primer in the constant region. Libraries for TCR beta were built through three nested multiplex PCR rounds, which together made up a slightly modified ARM-PCR procedure. TRBV1-TRBV30 forward primers paired with a C-beta reverse primer were used in the first two PCR rounds, which ran approximately 10 cycles each. Using its own MiXCR run on the multiplex PCR reads, TCRdb lists one record per CDR3 protein. The sample has about 310,000 distinct CDR3 sequences, almost 60% seen once. Specimen: peripheral blood. The receptors were gathered from a woman in her 30s with primary liver carcinoma and hepatitis B virus infection.

This clonotype came up a few times. The conserved closing phenylalanine or tryptophan is absent in this CDR3, likely reflecting a read error. The chain recombines TRBV12-3 or TRBV12-4 with TRBJ2-7; perhaps D is TRBD1 or TRBD2 (5 bases each). V was clipped by 5 bases and J by 1 base, with 12 bases between them. The CDR3 has 14 residues. As DNA, the CDR3 is TGTGCCAGCAGTAACCGGGACCAGTCCTACGAGCAGTACTAC. This translates into CASSNRDQSYEQYY.

The genes are TRBV28 and TRBJ2-2, with D perhaps assigned TRBD1 or TRBD2 (5 bases each). Trimming removed 1 base at V and 8 bases at J, with 14 bases between. Germline V gene lookup returns CDR1 MDHEN and CDR2 SYDVKM. This CDR3 contains 15 residues. The CDR3 bases are TGTGCCAGCAGTTTATACCCCAGGGAGACAGGGGAGCTGTTTTTT. The encoded protein is CASSLYPRETGELFF.

As for this clonotype: A much larger clone is a single base away; this may be a read error. This chain connects TRBV29-1 to TRBJ1-1, with 10 bases aligning to TRBD1. The germline V gene has CDR1 SQVTM and CDR2 ANQGSEA. The CDR3 contains 13 residues. CDR3 region: CSVEAGTGAEASF. CDR3 bases: TGCAGCGTTGAAGCAGGGACAGGGGCTGAAGCTTCCTTT.

The sample holds many counts of this clonotype. This rearrangement joins TRBV19 to TRBJ2-2; 8 bases match TRBD1. Germline assignment: CDR1 LNHDA and CDR2 SQIVND (reference sequence). J gave up 5 bases and V 4 bases, and 9 bases lay outside the gene matches. The CDR3 length is 16 residues. The CDR3 nucleotides are TGTGCCAGTAGTACCCCCCAGGGGGCATGGACCGGGGAGCTGTTTTTT. Translated: CASSTPQGAWTGELFF. Complete variable domain (other parts from reference TRBV19 and TRBJ2-2): DGGITQSPKYLFRKEGQNVTLSCEQNLNHDAMYWYRQDPGQGLRLIYYSQIVNDFQKGDIAEGYSVSREKKESFPLTVTSAQKNPTAFYLCASSTPQGAWTGELFFGEGSRLTVL.

Points on this clonotype: This may come from a read error, since a much larger clone is one base off. The rearrangement links TRBV7-9 to TRBJ2-6, with D maybe TRBD1 (5 bases). This CDR3 contains 13 residues. CDR1 and CDR2 (germline): SEHNR, FQNEAQ (reference sequence). CDR3 amino acids: CATRASGANVLIF. CDR3 sequence (DNA): TGTGCCACCAGGGCTTCTGGGGCCAACGTCCTGATTTTC.

In the case of this clonotype: A read error may explain this, as a much larger clone is one base away. V gene TRBV6-2 or TRBV6-3 combines with J gene TRBJ2-1; 12 nucleotides agree with TRBD2. This CDR3 has 13 residues. V shed 8 bases, J shed 15 bases, and the junction held 11 bases outside the gene matches. Germline V gene data show CDR1 as MNHEY and CDR2 as SVGEGT. For the CDR3, the DNA is TGTGCCAGCGGTCGACTAGCGGGAGAACGTGGGTTCTTC. Protein product: CASGRLAGERGFF.

To note about this clonotype: Likely a read error: the CDR3 ends without its conserved phenylalanine or tryptophan. The gene calls are TRBV6-6 and TRBJ2-5, with TRBD2 as a possible D gene (6 bases). CDR1 and CDR2 (germline): MNHNY, SVGAGI (reference sequence). The CDR3 runs to 14 residues. Deletions cut 5 bases from V and 7 bases from J, with 17 bases between. DNA of the CDR3: TGTGCCAGCAGTCCCGGGGGTGCAGGTAGGACCCAGTACCTC. It codes for CASSPGGAGRTQYL.

The V gene is TRBV6-1, the J gene TRBJ2-7; D may correspond to TRBD1 or TRBD2 (7 bases each). Trimming cost V 10 bases and J 2 bases, with 24 bases left between them. CDR1 MNHNS and CDR2 SASEGT come from the germline V gene. The CDR3 is 16 amino acids. This chain's CDR3 is CATIGDRAGAAYEQYF. CDR3 DNA: TGTGCCACCATAGGAGACAGGGCGGGAGCAGCCTACGAGCAGTACTTC.

This clonotype has more than one count but fewer than ten. The chain is built from TRBV28 and TRBJ2-7; tentatively, D is TRBD2 (5 bases). This CDR3 has 14 residues. Germline V CDR1 and CDR2: MDHEN, SYDVKM. The ends were cut back, 8 bases at V and 3 bases at J, with 17 bases in the middle. In DNA form, the CDR3 reads TGTGCCAGCTCTACGCGGGTGAACTACTACGAGCAGTACTTC. Translation gives CASSTRVNYYEQYF.

The chain carries TRBV28 and TRBJ2-7, with unresolved D. Germline-derived CDR1 and CDR2 are MDHEN and SYDVKM. Trimming removed 4 bases from V and 4 bases from J, with 11 bases in between. The CDR3 runs to 13 residues. The CDR3 DNA reads TGTGCCAGCAGTTCGTATTCAGCTTACGAGCAGTACTTC. Protein: CASSSYSAYEQYF.

This clonotype was picked up a small number of times. The rearrangement uses TRBV4-1 and TRBJ1-5; maybe TRBD1 (6 bases). Trimming stripped 5 bases from V and 5 bases from J, with 16 bases between. CDR1 and CDR2 from the germline V gene are MGHRA and YSYEKL. The CDR3 length is 15 residues. CDR3 in amino acids: CASSFEGGRDQPQHF. As DNA, the CDR3 is TGCGCCAGCAGCTTCGAGGGGGGGCGGGATCAGCCCCAGCATTTT.

A word on this clonotype: The junction and the germline gene differ at one end; a read error may be behind it. The V call is TRBV6-6, the J call TRBJ1-5; D is perhaps TRBD1 (5 bases). The CDR3 has 15 amino acids. The germline CDR1 and CDR2 sequences are MNHNY and SVGAGI (reference sequence). The CDR3 loop is CASSYSTQTDHPQHF. The CDR3, as DNA: TGTGCCAGCAGTTACTCTACACAGACAGATCATCCCCAGCATTTT.

J is TRBJ1-4 and V is TRBV30, with D hard to call. The V gene lost 5 bases and the J gene lost 8 bases, with 18 bases spanning the gap. The CDR3 length is 14 residues. Germline lookup yields CDR1 GTSNPN and CDR2 SVGIG (reference sequence). The CDR3 DNA sequence: TGTGCCTGGGCGGGTCCTCCCTTGAGGGAAAAACTGTTTTTT. Its protein product is CAWAGPPLREKLFF.

Details on this clonotype: The junction differs from germline at one of its ends, possibly a read error. The chain links TRBV11-2 to TRBJ2-1; 7 nucleotides match TRBD2. Looked up from germline, CDR1 is SGHAT and CDR2 is FQNNGV. This CDR3 is 15 amino acids long. Here the CDR3 reads CASGFLAVSYNGQFF. The CDR3, as DNA: TGTGCCAGCGGCTTTCTAGCGGTCTCCTACAATGGGCAGTTCTTC.

Concerning this clonotype itself: A read error may be the cause here, since a much bigger clone is one base away. The chain combines TRBV29-1 with TRBJ2-5; 8 positions agree with TRBD1. From germline, CDR1 is SQVTM and CDR2 ANQGSEA. This CDR3 spans 12 amino acids. CDR3: CNVSGQGPEMYF. The CDR3 DNA sequence: TGCAACGTCTCCGGACAGGGACCTGAAATGTACTTC.

Only a few counts were recorded for this clonotype. The chain is built from TRBV12-3 or TRBV12-4 and TRBJ2-3; D gene uncertain. V shed 0 bases and J shed 2 bases, with 9 bases lying between them. The CDR3 runs 15 residues. Written as DNA, the CDR3 is TGTGCCAGCAGTTTAGCGTATGGGGACACAGATACGCAGTATTTT. Translating gives CASSLAYGDTDTQYF.

This clonotype was counted ten times or more. The rearrangement links TRBV12-3 or TRBV12-4 to TRBJ2-7; TRBD1 agrees at 11 bases. Unmatched junction bases numbered 1, after V lost 0 bases and J lost 3 bases. The CDR3 contains 15 residues. CDR3 sequence: CASSLAGTGGYEQYF. DNA of the CDR3: TGTGCCAGCAGTTTAGCCGGGACAGGGGGCTACGAGCAGTACTTC.

For this clonotype: At one boundary the junction diverges from the germline segment, which might be a read error. The chain links TRBV12-3 or TRBV12-4 to TRBJ2-3; D may be TRBD2 (7 bases). The CDR3 runs to 12 residues. For the CDR3, the DNA is TGTGTCAGCAGGGGACTAACAGATACGCAGTATTTT. Translated: CVSRGLTDTQYF.

As concerns this clonotype: This may arise from a read error, as a much more abundant clone is one base away. The chain uses TRBV7-8 and TRBJ2-1; D not certain. The CDR3 totals 16 residues. The V gene's germline CDR1 is SGHVS and CDR2 FQNEAQ. The V and J ends lost 0 bases and 6 bases respectively, with 15 bases between them. The CDR3 sequence is CASSLASGEAINEQFF. CDR3 bases: TGTGCCAGCAGCTTAGCGTCCGGCGAGGCGATCAATGAGCAGTTCTTC.

Details on this clonotype: A junction end diverges from the germline sequence, so it may reflect a read error. The V call is TRBV6-6, the J call TRBJ2-3; TRBD2 might be the D (6 bases). The CDR3 runs to 16 residues. From germline, CDR1 is MNHNY and CDR2 SVGAGI (reference sequence). The CDR3 DNA reads TGTGCCAGTAGTTCATACCGGGACTGGAGCACAGATACGCAGTATTTT. The encoded protein is CASSSYRDWSTDTQYF.

A few counts support this clonotype. The J gene is TRBJ2-5, the V gene TRBV5-5, with a tentative D call TRBD1 (6 bases). Per the germline V gene, CDR1 is SGHKS and CDR2 is YYEKEE (reference sequence). V gave up 3 bases and J gave up 5 bases, with 17 bases separating them. This CDR3 is built from 15 residues. This CDR3 is CASSSLQGGSETQYF. The CDR3, as DNA: TGTGCCAGCAGCTCTTTACAGGGTGGCAGCGAGACCCAGTACTTC.

The J gene is TRBJ1-3, the V gene TRBV19; D is uncertain. The germline V gene encodes CDR1 LNHDA and CDR2 SQIVND (reference sequence). V lost 3 bases and J 2 bases, leaving 11 bases between the germline ends. The CDR3 sequence is 15 residues long. This CDR3 reads CASSMAGAAGNTIYF. CDR3 bases: TGTGCCAGTAGTATGGCGGGAGCAGCTGGAAACACCATATATTTT.

CDR3 sequence: CSARDSGRASDTQYF. In DNA form, the CDR3 reads TGCAGTGCTAGGGATAGCGGGAGGGCCTCAGATACGCAGTATTTT. V and J are TRBV20-1 and TRBJ2-3, with 11 nucleotides matching TRBD2. V lost 3 bases and J lost 4; bases outside the gene matches: 6. The CDR3 is 15 amino acids. Germline CDR1 and CDR2: DFQATT and SNEGSKA (reference sequence).

The genes are TRBV4-1 and TRBJ2-5; D remains ambiguous. The ends were cut back, 3 bases at V and 10 bases at J, with 12 bases in the middle. Germline assignment: CDR1 MGHRA and CDR2 YSYEKL. The CDR3 loop spans 12 amino acids. CDR3 bases: TGCGCCAGCAGCCACACCGGCCAGGTCCAGTACTTC. As protein: CASSHTGQVQYF.

This clonotype was detected many times. CDR3 amino acids: CASSYSRDRRSGNTIYF. The CDR3 DNA sequence: TGTGCCAGCAGTTACTCCCGGGACAGAAGGTCCGGAAACACCATATATTTT. The chain is built from TRBV6-5 and TRBJ1-3; TRBD1 agrees at 7 bases. The CDR3 covers 17 residues. Germline lookup yields CDR1 MNHEY and CDR2 SVGAGI. V shed 0 bases, J shed 4 bases, and the junction held 9 bases outside the gene matches.

Notes on this clonotype: An end of the junction differs from the germline gene, which may be a read error. The V call is TRBV5-6, the J call TRBJ2-3; the D gene is possibly TRBD1 (7 bases). The CDR3 totals 13 residues. In germline, CDR1 is SGHDT, CDR2 YYEEEE. As DNA, the CDR3 is TGTGCCAGCAGCTCGGAGGGGGCAGACACGCAGTATTTT. Amino acid sequence: CASSSEGADTQYF.

The chain combines TRBV7-9 with TRBJ1-5; possibly TRBD1 for D (6 bases). CDR1 SEHNR and CDR2 FQNEAQ come from the germline V gene (reference sequence). CDR3 size: 12 residues. V gave up 2 bases and J gave up 11 bases, with 10 bases separating them. CDR3 coding DNA: TGTGCCAGCAGCTTACAGGGGAGGGCCCAGCATTTT. It encodes CASSLQGRAQHF.

The table lists this clonotype with a count of one. One junction end disagrees with the germline gene, perhaps due to a read error. The chain joins TRBV11-2 to TRBJ1-6; tentative D call: TRBD1 (5 bases). Germline-derived CDR1 and CDR2 are SGHAT and FQNNGV. CDR3 size: 15 residues. This chain's CDR3 is CASSLEPGLNSALHF. The CDR3 DNA reads TGTGCCAGCAGCTTAGAACCGGGACTGAATTCAGCCCTCCATTTT.

The V gene is TRBV7-9, the J gene TRBJ1-3; 8 bases fit TRBD1. V was pared by 0 bases and J by 4 bases, with 8 bases of the junction left unmatched. Germline CDR1 and CDR2: SEHNR and FQNEAQ (reference sequence). CDR3 length equals 17 residues. The CDR3 DNA reads as TGTGCCAGCAGCTTAGCGAAACGACAGGGGCAAGGAAACACCATATATTTT. Residues: CASSLAKRQGQGNTIYF. The entire variable domain, with the rest obtained from reference TRBV7-9 and TRBJ1-3, is as follows: DTGVSQNPRHKITKRGQNVTFRCDPISEHNRLYWYRQTLGQGPEFLTYFQNEAQLEKSRLLSDRFSAERPKGSFSTLEIQRTEQGDSAMYLCASSLAKRQGQGNTIYFGEGSWLTVV.

J is TRBJ2-7 and V is TRBV7-8; no definite D call. The CDR3 is 12 residues long. Trimming removed 5 bases from V and 3 bases from J, with 8 bases in between. Germline V gene lookup returns CDR1 SGHVS and CDR2 FQNEAQ. CDR3 loop: CASSPEGYEQYF. CDR3 DNA sequence: TGTGCCAGCAGCCCCGAAGGCTACGAGCAGTACTTC.

This clonotype has just a few counts. The gene calls are TRBV28 and TRBJ1-5; 8 positions match TRBD1. With 7 bases clipped from V and 7 bases from J, the junction kept 9 bases outside the gene matches. CDR1 is MDHEN and CDR2 is SYDVKM in the germline V gene. The CDR3 consists of 14 residues. The CDR3, as DNA: TGTGCCAGCATCCTAGGGACAGGAGGCCAGCCCCAGCATTTT. This codes for CASILGTGGQPQHF.

On this clonotype: One junction end disagrees with the germline gene, perhaps due to a read error. J is TRBJ2-3 and V is TRBV4-1; a possible D gene is TRBD2 (7 bases). Germline CDR1 and CDR2: MGHRA and YSYEKL. The CDR3 loop spans 15 amino acids. For the CDR3, the DNA is TGCGCCAGCACCTTCGGCGGGGGCAACACAGATATGCAGTATTTT. This codes for CASTFGGGNTDMQYF.